A single sample gave rise to the 14 T cell receptor beta chains below, sequenced in a study of T cell responses to AZD1222 COVID-19 vaccine. Sequencing was performed with immunoSEQ multiplex PCR; in TCRdb, only in-frame clones are kept and a portion is missing. The sample holds approximately 94,000 clones, over 75% seen once. This specimen was peripheral blood, taken on day 0 of MenACWY control vaccination. The receptors were sampled from an adult in good health.

The chain uses TRBV29-1 and TRBJ1-1; D is unresolved. Germline CDR1 SQVTM, CDR2 ANQGSEA. This CDR3 comprises 14 residues. V was trimmed by 0 bases and J by 1 base, leaving 9 bases between them. CDR3 coding DNA: TGCAGCGTTGAAGAATCGGGCCAGAACACTGAAGCTTTCTTT. Amino acids: CSVEESGQNTEAFF. Combining the CDR3 with reference TRBV29-1 and TRBJ1-1 gives the whole variable domain SAVISQKPSRDICQRGTSLTIQCQVDSQVTMMFWYRQQPGQSLTLIATANQGSEATYESGFVIDKFPISRPNLTFSTLTVSNMSPEDSSIYLCSVEESGQNTEAFFGQGTRLTVV.

V is TRBV6-2 or TRBV6-3 and J is TRBJ2-1; D gene uncertain. V lost 2 bases to trimming and J lost 9 bases, with 5 bases between them. The germline V gene has CDR1 MNHEY and CDR2 SVGEGT. This CDR3 is 11 amino acids long. In DNA form, the CDR3 reads TGTGCCAGCAGTTACCCTGGTGAGCAGTTCTTC. Amino acid sequence: CASSYPGEQFF.

The chain couples TRBV5-1 to TRBJ2-2; D uncertain. From germline, CDR1 is SGHRS and CDR2 YFSETQ. This CDR3 is built from 16 residues. V lost 4 bases and J lost 0, with 13 bases in between. The CDR3 spells CASSPGRVANTGELFF. The CDR3 DNA reads TGCGCCAGCAGCCCCGGAAGGGTCGCGAACACCGGGGAGCTGTTTTTT.

V is TRBV6-5 and J is TRBJ2-7; 8 bases map to TRBD2. This CDR3 spans 13 amino acids. Germline V gene sequence: CDR1 MNHEY, CDR2 SVGAGI. V was pared by 4 bases and J by 1 base, with 0 bases of the junction left unmatched. In DNA form, the CDR3 reads TGTGCCAGCAGTTCTAGCGGGTCCTACGAGCAGTACTTC. This encodes CASSSSGSYEQYF.

This chain uses TRBV13 with TRBJ1-2, with D perhaps matching TRBD1 (6 bases). V was cut by 3 bases and J by 4 bases, with 12 bases left in between. The CDR3 totals 14 residues. CDR1 and CDR2 from the germline V gene are PRHDT and FYEKMQ (reference sequence). The CDR3: CASSLADRPYGYTF. As DNA, the CDR3 is TGTGCCAGCAGCTTGGCGGACAGACCCTATGGCTACACCTTC.

This clone appeared a few times. This chain joins TRBV12-3 or TRBV12-4 and TRBJ1-1; TRBD1 might be the D (6 bases). Trimming removed 8 bases at V and 3 bases at J, with 10 bases between. The length of the CDR3 is 12 residues. This CDR3 reads CASGYRDTEAFF. CDR3 coding DNA: TGTGCCAGCGGATACAGGGACACTGAAGCTTTCTTT.

The V call is TRBV5-6, the J call TRBJ1-5; possibly TRBD1 for D (5 bases). The V end was cut by 4 bases, the J end by 3 bases, with 17 bases between. The CDR3 loop spans 16 amino acids. Germline CDR1 SGHDT, CDR2 YYEEEE. CDR3 region: CASSAFSQGLNQPQHF. CDR3 DNA sequence: TGTGCCAGCAGCGCCTTTAGTCAGGGCCTCAATCAGCCCCAGCATTTT.

The rearrangement uses TRBV28 and TRBJ1-2, with D possibly matching TRBD1 (5 bases). Trimming stripped 3 bases from V and 8 bases from J, with 7 bases between. There are 11 residues in the CDR3. CDR1 is MDHEN and CDR2 is SYDVKM in the germline V gene. CDR3 region: CASSLRGGYTF. In DNA, the CDR3 is TGTGCCAGCAGTTTGCGGGGGGGCTACACCTTC.

The chain is built from TRBV5-5 and TRBJ1-5; no firm D call. Germline assignment: CDR1 SGHKS and CDR2 YYEKEE (reference sequence). There are 14 residues in the CDR3. Deletions cut 4 bases from V and 5 bases from J, with 13 bases between. The CDR3 bases are TGTGCCAGCAGCCCACGGACTGCAGATCAGCCCCAGCATTTT. Its translation is CASSPRTADQPQHF.

This chain uses TRBV27 with TRBJ1-5; 7 nucleotides line up with TRBD1. The V gene's germline CDR1 is MNHEY and CDR2 SMNVEV (reference sequence). CDR3 length: 14 residues. Trimming at V came to 5 bases and at J to 4 bases, leaving 5 bases not matched to a gene. Here the CDR3 DNA reads TGTGCCAGCAGTCAAGACAGGGTAAATCAGCCCCAGCATTTT. Amino acids: CASSQDRVNQPQHF.

The chain is built from TRBV28 and TRBJ2-4; TRBD2 might be the D (5 bases). V lost 5 bases and J lost 4, with 12 bases in between. Germline V gives CDR1 MDHEN, CDR2 SYDVKM. The CDR3 is 14 residues long. Here the CDR3 reads CASSLLTGKNIQYF. CDR3 coding DNA: TGTGCCAGCAGTCTGCTGACGGGGAAAAACATTCAGTACTTC.

J is TRBJ1-3 and V is TRBV2; D perhaps matches TRBD1 (5 bases). CDR3 length equals 15 residues. Trimming took 6 bases from V and 0 from J, leaving 12 bases between them. In germline, CDR1 is SNHLY, CDR2 FYNNEI. CDR3 in amino acids: CASSRELLSGNTIYF. The CDR3 nucleotides are TGTGCCAGCAGCAGGGAGCTACTCTCTGGAAACACCATATATTTT.

V usage is TRBV3-1 (or the pseudogene TRBV3-2) and J usage is TRBJ2-7, with 11 bases fitting TRBD1. Germline V gene lookup returns CDR1 LGHDT and CDR2 YNNKEL (reference sequence). CDR3 length: 13 residues. V was clipped by 8 bases and J by 6 bases; unmatched bases: 6. The CDR3 here is CASRLGTGGEQYF. The CDR3 DNA reads TGTGCCAGCCGGTTAGGGACAGGGGGCGAGCAGTACTTC.

This clone was counted once. V gene TRBV6-4 combines with J gene TRBJ1-5; no firm D call. The germline V and J ends were trimmed by 8 bases and 9 bases, with 8 bases remaining between them. The CDR3 length is 10 residues. The germline CDR1 and CDR2 sequences are MRHNA and SNTAGT. CDR3 region: CASSSRPQHF. The CDR3, as DNA: TGTGCCAGCTCCTCGAGGCCCCAGCATTTT.